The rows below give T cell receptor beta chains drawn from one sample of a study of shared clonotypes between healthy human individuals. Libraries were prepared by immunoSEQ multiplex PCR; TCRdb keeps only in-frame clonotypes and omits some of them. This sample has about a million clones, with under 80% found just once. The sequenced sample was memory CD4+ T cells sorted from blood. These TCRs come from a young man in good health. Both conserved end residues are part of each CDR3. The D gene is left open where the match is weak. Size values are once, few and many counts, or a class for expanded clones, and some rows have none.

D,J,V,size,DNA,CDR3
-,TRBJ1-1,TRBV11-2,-,TGTGCCAGCTTGTGGGGGAACACTGAAGCTTTCTTT,CASLWGNTEAFF
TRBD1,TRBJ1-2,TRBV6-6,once,TGTGCCAGCAGTTCTCGAGGGGGCGCCGGCTCCTATGGCTACACCTTC,CASSSRGGAGSYGYTF
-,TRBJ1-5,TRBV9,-,TGTGCCAGCAGCCCGGACCCCTCTAGCAATCAGCCCCAGCATTTT,CASSPDPSSNQPQHF
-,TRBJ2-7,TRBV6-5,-,TGTGCCAGCAGTTCGGAACGCAGGGGTCCCAACGAGCAGCACTTC,CASSSERRGPNEQHF
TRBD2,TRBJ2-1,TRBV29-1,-,TGCAGCGTTGTCCCGCTTCCTAGCGGGGGGCCGATCTCCTACAATGAGCAGTTCTTC,CSVVPLPSGGPISYNEQFF
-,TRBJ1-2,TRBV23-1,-,TGCGCCAGCAGTCAATCGAGAGGGCAGAATGGCTACACCTTC,CASSQSRGQNGYTF
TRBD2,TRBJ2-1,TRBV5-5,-,TGTGCCAGCAGCGATCCGGGACTAGCGGTCTACAATGAGCAGTTCTTC,CASSDPGLAVYNEQFF
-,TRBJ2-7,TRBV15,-,TGTGCCACCAGCAGAGGGGGGGCGGCCGAGCAGTACTTC,CATSRGGAAEQYF
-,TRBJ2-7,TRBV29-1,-,TGCAGCGTTGGCTTAGATGGGGGGAGCTACGAGCAGTACTTC,CSVGLDGGSYEQYF
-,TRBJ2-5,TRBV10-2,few,TGCGCCAGCAGTGAGTCTTTCCTAGGGGCCCAGTACTTC,CASSESFLGAQYF
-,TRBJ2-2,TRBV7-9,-,TGTGCCAGCAGCCCCCGAGGCGGCAGGGAGGGGGAGCTGTTTTTT,CASSPRGGREGELFF
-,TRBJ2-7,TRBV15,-,TGTGCCACCAGCAGAGATCAAAGTACAAGTTCTTTTTCCTACGAGCAGTACTTC,CATSRDQSTSSFSYEQYF
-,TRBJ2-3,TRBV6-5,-,TGTGCCAGCAGGGAGATGTTTAGCACAGATACGCAGTATTTT,CASREMFSTDTQYF
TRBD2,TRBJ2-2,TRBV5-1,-,TGCGCCAGCAGCTTGGCTACTAGCGGGACCGGGGAGCTGTTTTTT,CASSLATSGTGELFF
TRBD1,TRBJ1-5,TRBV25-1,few,TGTGCCAGCAGTGCTGGACAGGGTAGGAATCAGCCCCAGCATTTT,CASSAGQGRNQPQHF
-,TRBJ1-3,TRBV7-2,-,TGTGCCAGCAGCCAAGGCAGGGCCTCTGGAAACACCATATATTTT,CASSQGRASGNTIYF
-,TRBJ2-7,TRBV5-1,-,TGCGCCAGCAGCTACCAACAGGGCTACGAGCAGTACTTC,CASSYQQGYEQYF
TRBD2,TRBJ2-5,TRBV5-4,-,TGTGCCAGCAGCGGGGGACTAGCCCGGGAGACCCAGTACTTC,CASSGGLARETQYF
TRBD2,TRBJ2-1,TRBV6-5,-,TGTGCCAGCAGTTCCTTCGCGGGGGGGCGTCGGGCTGAGCAGTTCTTC,CASSSFAGGRRAEQFF
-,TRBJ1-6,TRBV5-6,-,TGTGCCAGCAGTGTCGGTACCAAAAGCTCCTATAATTCACCCCTCCACTTT,CASSVGTKSSYNSPLHF
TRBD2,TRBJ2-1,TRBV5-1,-,TGCGCCAGCAGCTTGACTAGCGGGAGGGCCTCTGAGCAGTTCTTC,CASSLTSGRASEQFF
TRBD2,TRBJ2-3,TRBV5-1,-,TGCGCCAGCAGTACAACCGGGCTAGCGGGGGGAGATACGCAGTATTTT,CASSTTGLAGGDTQYF
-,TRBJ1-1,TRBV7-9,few,TGTGCCAGCAGCCTGGGACTATTCATGAACACTGAAGCTTTCTTT,CASSLGLFMNTEAFF
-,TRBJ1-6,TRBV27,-,TGTGCCAGCAGTTTATCGAGAGATAGGGCTGCACCCCTCCACTTT,CASSLSRDRAAPLHF
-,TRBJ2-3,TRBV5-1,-,TGCGCCAGCAGCTTGGGCTACTCCACAGATACGCAGTATTTT,CASSLGYSTDTQYF
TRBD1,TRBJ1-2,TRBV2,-,TGTGCCAGCAGTGAATTCTCGACAGGGAGAGGCTACACCTTC,CASSEFSTGRGYTF
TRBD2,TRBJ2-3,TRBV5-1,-,TGCGCCAGCAGCCTAGCGGGGGGGCCGGGTACAGATACGCAGTATTTT,CASSLAGGPGTDTQYF
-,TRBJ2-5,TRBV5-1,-,TGCGCCAGCAGCATCCGACAGGAAGAGACCCAGTACTTC,CASSIRQEETQYF
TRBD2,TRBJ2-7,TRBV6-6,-,TGTGCCAGCAGGGACACTAGCGGGGCCTACGAGCAGTACTTC,CASRDTSGAYEQYF
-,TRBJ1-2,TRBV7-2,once,TGTGCCAGCAGCTCCTCAGGGGTCGGCTACACCTTC,CASSSSGVGYTF
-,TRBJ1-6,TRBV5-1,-,TGCGCCAGCAGCTTGGGATCAGGGGCCGGGAATTCACCCCTCCACTTT,CASSLGSGAGNSPLHF
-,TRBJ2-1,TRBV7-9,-,TGTGCCAGCAGCTTCGCGGCAAATCCTATGAGCTCCTACAATGAGCAGTTCTTC,CASSFAANPMSSYNEQFF
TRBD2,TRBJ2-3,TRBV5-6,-,TGTGCCAGCAGCAAAATAGCGGGGATAATGGTAGATACGCAGTATTTT,CASSKIAGIMVDTQYF
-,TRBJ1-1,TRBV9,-,TGTGCCAGCAGCGTAGGGTCTGGGGGCGTCAACACTGAAGCTTTCTTT,CASSVGSGGVNTEAFF
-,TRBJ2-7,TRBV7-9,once,TGTGCCAGCAGCCGGGACCAGGGGTCCTACGAGCAGTACTTC,CASSRDQGSYEQYF
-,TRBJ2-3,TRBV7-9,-,TGTGCCAGCAGCCGGGGATCGGCTAGCGTTAGCACAGATACGCAGTATTTT,CASSRGSASVSTDTQYF
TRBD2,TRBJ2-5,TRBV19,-,TGTGCCAGTAGTACCTGGGGGAGCGGGGCACAAGAGACCCAGTACTTC,CASSTWGSGAQETQYF
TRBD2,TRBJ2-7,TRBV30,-,TGTGCCTGGAGTAAACTAGCGGGGGGGCCCTACGAGCAGTACTTC,CAWSKLAGGPYEQYF
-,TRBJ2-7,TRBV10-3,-,TGTGCCATCAGTGACACAGGGATCTACGAGCAGTACTTC,CAISDTGIYEQYF
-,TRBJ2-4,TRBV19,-,TGTGCCAGTAGTATCGGTCAAAGCAGTTACATTCAGTACTTC,CASSIGQSSYIQYF
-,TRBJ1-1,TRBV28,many,TGTGCCAGCAGTTTTTCGAACACTGAAGCTTTCTTT,CASSFSNTEAFF
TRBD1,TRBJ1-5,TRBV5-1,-,TGCGCCAGCAGCTTAACAGGGGGCTCCAATCAGCCCCAGCATTTT,CASSLTGGSNQPQHF
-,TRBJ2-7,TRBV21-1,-,TGTGCCAGCAGCAAAAAAAATCCCTACTCCGCGTACTTC,CASSKKNPYSAYF
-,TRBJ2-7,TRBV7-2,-,TGTGCCAGCAGGGGGGACTTAACCTACGAGCAGTACTTC,CASRGDLTYEQYF
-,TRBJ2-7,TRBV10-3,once,TGTGCCAGCGCTCGGGACACTCCCTACGAGCAGTACTTC,CASARDTPYEQYF